This entry lists 14 T cell receptor beta chains sequenced from one sample in a study of OX40 agonist ivuxolimab in advanced cancers. Measured with immunoSEQ multiplex PCR; TCRdb has only the in-frame clones, and not every one. The sample includes about 66,000 clones, about four fifths of them seen just once. Sample: CD4+ or CD8+ T cells sorted from blood, taken in a trial of the OX40 agonist ivuxolimab. The origin of the receptors is an adult with an advanced solid tumor such as melanoma, head and neck, liver or kidney cancer.

The V gene is TRBV5-1, the J gene TRBJ2-5; D not resolved. CDR3 length: 14 amino acids. V gave up 4 bases and J gave up 1 base, with 11 bases separating them. Germline CDR1 reads SGHRS; CDR2 reads YFSETQ. Here the CDR3 DNA reads TGCGCCAGCAGCAGAGAAGGTCCCCAAGAGACCCAGTACTTC. Protein product: CASSREGPQETQYF. Together with reference TRBV5-1 and TRBJ2-5, the CDR3 gives the full variable domain: KAGVTQTPRYLIKTRGQQVTLSCSPISGHRSVSWYQQTPGQGLQFLFEYFSETQRNKGNFPGRFSGRQFSNSRSEMNVSTLELGDSALYLCASSREGPQETQYFGPGTRLLVL.

The chain links TRBV18 to TRBJ2-1; 7 bases fit TRBD2. CDR1 and CDR2 from the germline V gene are KGHSH and LQKENI. The CDR3 has 15 residues. The V and J ends lost 6 bases and 8 bases, in that order; junction bases with no gene match: 13. The CDR3, as DNA: TGTGCCAGCTCCCTCGGCGGGGGATCCATCGATGAGCAGTTCTTC. This gives the protein CASSLGGGSIDEQFF.

The chain joins TRBV11-3 to TRBJ2-2; 10 bases agree with TRBD2. The CDR3 covers 16 residues. The ends lost 1 base at V and 2 bases at J; junction bases unmatched: 1. Germline V lookup: CDR1 SGHNT, CDR2 YENEEA. The CDR3 reads CASSLASGSNTGELFF. For the CDR3, the DNA is TGTGCCAGCAGCTTAGCTAGCGGGAGTAACACCGGGGAGCTGTTTTTT.

V gene TRBV19 combines with J gene TRBJ2-7; TRBD2 agrees at 9 bases. The CDR3 spans 15 residues. The J segment lost 4 bases and the V segment lost 3 bases, leaving 7 bases of the junction unmatched. Germline V lookup: CDR1 LNHDA, CDR2 SQIVND (reference sequence). The CDR3 region has the DNA TGTGCCAGTAGTATTCGAGGGCTAGCGGGATACGAGCAGTACTTC. The encoded protein is CASSIRGLAGYEQYF.

Concerning this clone itself: A junction boundary mismatches the germline segment, possibly from a read error. V gene TRBV28 combines with J gene TRBJ2-4, with D possibly being TRBD1 (8 bases). CDR3 size: 13 residues. The germline V gene encodes CDR1 MDHEN and CDR2 SYDVKM. CDR3 nucleotide sequence: TGTGCCAGCAGTTTACCGGGGGGACAGGCAAGAAACTTC. Protein: CASSLPGGQARNF.

The chain joins TRBV5-4 to TRBJ1-2; no firm D call. CDR3 length: 12 residues. Per the germline V gene, CDR1 is SGHNT and CDR2 is YYREEE (reference sequence). V lost 2 bases and J 7 bases, leaving 9 bases between the germline ends. The CDR3 reads CASSFTVGGYTF. CDR3 nucleotide sequence: TGTGCCAGCAGCTTCACAGTCGGTGGCTACACCTTC.

CDR3 protein: CASRNDTDQPQHF. The DNA of the CDR3 is TGCGCCAGCCGGAATGATACAGATCAGCCCCAGCATTTT. V usage is TRBV5-1 and J usage is TRBJ1-5; D not resolved. Between the trimmed V and J ends, which lost 7 bases and 5 bases, there was a span of 13 bases. Germline-derived CDR1 and CDR2 are SGHRS and YFSETQ. This CDR3 region has 13 residues.

This clone has just a few counts. The chain uses TRBV27 and TRBJ1-5; 8 bases agree with TRBD1. The ends lost 5 bases at V and 4 bases at J; junction bases unmatched: 7. Per the germline V gene, CDR1 is MNHEY and CDR2 is SMNVEV (reference sequence). The CDR3 extends over 15 amino acids. The CDR3 sequence is CASSPLGTGNQPQHF. In DNA, the CDR3 is TGTGCCAGCAGTCCCCTTGGGACAGGAAATCAGCCCCAGCATTTT.

The gene calls are TRBV18 and TRBJ2-5, with 8 bases identical to TRBD1. Trimming took 4 bases from V and 1 from J; bases not matched to a gene: 8. This CDR3 comprises 16 residues. Germline V gene lookup returns CDR1 KGHSH and CDR2 LQKENI. The CDR3 bases are TGTGCCAGCTCACAGACAGCTCAGGGGGCCCAAGAGACCCAGTACTTC. As protein: CASSQTAQGAQETQYF.

The CDR3 region has the DNA TGCGCCAGCAGCTTGGTGGAGACAATGATCACTGAAGCTTTCTTT. Protein: CASSLVETMITEAFF. J is TRBJ1-1 and V is TRBV5-1; no reliable D call. V shed 0 bases and J shed 4 bases, with 13 bases lying between them. The CDR3 has 15 amino acids. CDR1 and CDR2 (germline): SGHRS, YFSETQ. Full variable domain (remainder filled in from reference TRBV5-1 and TRBJ1-1): KAGVTQTPRYLIKTRGQQVTLSCSPISGHRSVSWYQQTPGQGLQFLFEYFSETQRNKGNFPGRFSGRQFSNSRSEMNVSTLELGDSALYLCASSLVETMITEAFFGQGTRLTVV.

The V gene is TRBV7-2, the J gene TRBJ1-5, with no clear D. Trimming removed 0 bases from V and 5 bases from J, with 5 bases in between. Germline-derived CDR1 and CDR2 are SGHTA and FQGNSA. The CDR3 is made up of 13 amino acids. Here the CDR3 reads CASSLADYQPQHF. CDR3 sequence (DNA): TGTGCCAGCAGCTTAGCCGATTATCAGCCCCAGCATTTT.

The rearrangement joins TRBV7-2 to TRBJ2-5; either TRBD1 or TRBD2 may fit D (5 bases each). V lost 7 bases, J lost 5 bases, and 14 bases lay in between. The CDR3 extends over 13 amino acids. The germline V gene has CDR1 SGHTA and CDR2 FQGNSA. Here the CDR3 DNA reads TGTGCCAGCACTCTCTCGGGGCAGGAGACCCAGTACTTC. Its protein is CASTLSGQETQYF.

J is TRBJ2-7 and V is TRBV30, with D possibly matching TRBD2 (6 bases). The CDR3 is 12 residues long. Germline CDR1 GTSNPN, CDR2 SVGIG (reference sequence). Deletions cut 3 bases from V and 0 bases from J, with 6 bases between. The CDR3: CAWRGGSYEQYF. Here the CDR3 DNA reads TGTGCCTGGAGGGGGGGCTCCTACGAGCAGTACTTC.

The chain is built from TRBV18 and TRBJ1-2; D remains unclear. The CDR3 spans 13 residues. Germline V gives CDR1 KGHSH, CDR2 LQKENI. V lost 3 bases, J lost 0 bases, and 5 bases lay in between. CDR3: CASSPDANYGYTF. The CDR3 DNA reads TGTGCCAGCTCACCCGACGCTAACTATGGCTACACCTTC.